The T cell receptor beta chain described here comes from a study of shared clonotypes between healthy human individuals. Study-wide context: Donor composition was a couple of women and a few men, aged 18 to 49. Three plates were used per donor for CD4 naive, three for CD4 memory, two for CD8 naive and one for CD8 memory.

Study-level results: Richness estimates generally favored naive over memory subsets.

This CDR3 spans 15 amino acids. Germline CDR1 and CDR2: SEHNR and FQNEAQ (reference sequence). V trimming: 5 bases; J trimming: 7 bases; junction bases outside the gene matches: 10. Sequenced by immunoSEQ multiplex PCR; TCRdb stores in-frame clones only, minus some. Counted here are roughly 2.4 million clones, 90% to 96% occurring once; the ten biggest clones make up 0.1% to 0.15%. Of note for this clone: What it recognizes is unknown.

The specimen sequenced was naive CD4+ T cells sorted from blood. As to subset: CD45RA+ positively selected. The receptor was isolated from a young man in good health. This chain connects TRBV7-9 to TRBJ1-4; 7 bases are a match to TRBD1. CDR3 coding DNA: TGTGCCAGCAGCCGCCGGACAGGAGCGGCTGAAAAACTGTTTTTT. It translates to CASSRRTGAAEKLFF.